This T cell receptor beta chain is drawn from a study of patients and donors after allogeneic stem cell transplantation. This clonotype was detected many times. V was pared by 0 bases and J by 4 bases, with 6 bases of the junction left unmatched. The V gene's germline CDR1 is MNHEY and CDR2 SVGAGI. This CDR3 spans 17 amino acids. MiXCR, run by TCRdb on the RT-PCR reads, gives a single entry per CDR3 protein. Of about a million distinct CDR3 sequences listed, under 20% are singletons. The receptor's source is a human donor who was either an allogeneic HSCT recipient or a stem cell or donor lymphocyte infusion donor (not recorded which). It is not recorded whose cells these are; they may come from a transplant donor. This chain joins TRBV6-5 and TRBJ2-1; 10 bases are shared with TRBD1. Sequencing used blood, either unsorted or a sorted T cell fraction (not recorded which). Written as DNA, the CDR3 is TGTGCCAGCAGTTACTCGAGAGGGACAGGGGTTTACAATGAGCAGTTCTTC. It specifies CASSYSRGTGVYNEQFF.